Following are 13 T cell receptor beta chains from one sample sequenced in a study of T cell repertoires in cytomegalovirus infection. Their target antigens are unknown. TCRdb passed the reads through MiXCR, listing each CDR3 protein once. The sample lists about 890,000 distinct CDR3 sequences; around 29% were seen once. This sample comprised cultured CD8+ T cells from PBMCs, obtained from culture after CMV antigen stimulation. These receptors all come from a human donor in good health (CMV status not recorded). Some clones in this sample may be carry-over from other donors' samples.

The table lists this clonotype with a few counts. This chain links TRBV5-4 with TRBJ2-2; D is uncertain. V lost 5 bases and J 4 bases, leaving 9 bases between the germline ends. The V gene's germline CDR1 is SGHNT and CDR2 YYREEE (reference sequence). This CDR3 has 13 amino acids. The CDR3 region has the DNA TGTGCCAGCAGTCAGTGGGGCACCGGGGAGCTGTTTTTT. Protein product: CASSQWGTGELFF.

The V call is TRBV10-3, the J call TRBJ2-3; D call uncertain. The V end was cut by 10 bases, the J end by 4 bases, with 9 bases between. This CDR3 is built from 11 residues. Germline V gene sequence: CDR1 ENHRY, CDR2 SYGVKD. CDR3 DNA: TGTGCCACCCGAGTTCCAGATACGCAGTATTTT. Its protein product is CATRVPDTQYF.

This clonotype was detected many times. The chain employs TRBV12-5 and TRBJ2-7; D unresolved. V dropped 6 bases and J dropped 4 bases, with 10 bases sitting between them. The CDR3 covers 12 residues. Germline V gives CDR1 LGHNT, CDR2 FRNRAP. CDR3 loop: CASGKGRYEQYF. CDR3 DNA: TGTGCTAGTGGAAAGGGTCGGTACGAGCAGTACTTC. Complete variable domain (other parts from reference TRBV12-5 and TRBJ2-7): DARVTQTPRHKVTEMGQEVTMRCQPILGHNTVFWYRQTMMQGLELLAYFRNRAPLDDSGMPKDRFSAEMPDATLATLKIQPSEPRDSAVYFCASGKGRYEQYFGPGTRLTVT.

The genes are TRBV6-6 and TRBJ2-6; D is possibly TRBD2 (6 bases). The CDR3 has 13 amino acids. Germline lookup yields CDR1 MNHNY and CDR2 SVGAGI (reference sequence). V was shortened by 11 bases and J by 2 bases, with 10 bases between the two germline ends. In nucleotides, the CDR3 is TGTGCCGTCTGGAGGGCTGGGGCCAACGTCCTGACTTTC. The encoded protein is CAVWRAGANVLTF.

The sample holds a few counts of this clonotype. This chain links TRBV27 with TRBJ1-5; 10 nucleotides align to TRBD1. The trim removed 4 bases at V and 6 bases at J, leaving 6 bases unmatched. CDR1 is MNHEY and CDR2 is SMNVEV in the germline V gene (reference sequence). The CDR3 runs 15 residues. The CDR3 coding sequence is TGTGCCAGCAGTTGGACAGGGGGTTTGGGTCAGCCCCAGCATTTT. Encoded protein: CASSWTGGLGQPQHF.

The chain employs TRBV20-1 and TRBJ1-1; 7 nucleotides align to TRBD1. Germline CDR1 DFQATT, CDR2 SNEGSKA (reference sequence). The V gene end was trimmed by 0 bases and the J gene end by 7 bases; junction bases not matched to a gene: 11. The CDR3 length is 15 residues. This chain's CDR3 is CSARDLAGGGREAFF. The CDR3 coding sequence is TGCAGTGCTAGAGATCTTGCAGGGGGGGGACGTGAAGCTTTCTTT.

This clonotype came up a few times. The rearrangement links TRBV7-6 to TRBJ2-1; D is possibly TRBD1 (5 bases). This CDR3 has 16 amino acids. Germline lookup yields CDR1 SGHVS and CDR2 FNYEAQ. The ends were cut back, 1 base at V and 1 base at J, with 11 bases in the middle. The CDR3 reads CASSLGVGLSYNEQFF. As DNA, the CDR3 is TGTGCCAGCAGCTTAGGGGTGGGGCTGTCCTACAATGAGCAGTTCTTC.

This clonotype was observed a few times. V usage is TRBV11-2 and J usage is TRBJ1-3; no reliable D call. With 4 bases removed from V and 5 bases from J, the gap between germline ends came to 12 bases. The CDR3 loop spans 14 amino acids. Germline CDR1 SGHAT, CDR2 FQNNGV. CDR3 sequence (DNA): TGTGCCAGCAGCTCTGGACCCTTTAGAAACACCATATATTTT. It is translated as CASSSGPFRNTIYF. Looking up the rest from reference TRBV11-2 and TRBJ1-3 gives the full variable domain: EAGVAQSPRYKIIEKRQSVAFWCNPISGHATLYWYQQILGQGPKLLIQFQNNGVVDDSQLPKDRFSAERLKGVDSTLKIQPAKLEDSAVYLCASSSGPFRNTIYFGEGSWLTVV.

On this clonotype: A much larger clone lies one base from this, so it may be a read error. This chain uses TRBV6-8 with TRBJ2-5; D is perhaps TRBD2 (5 bases). Trimming stripped 10 bases from V and 1 base from J, with 19 bases between. This CDR3 is 15 amino acids long. In germline, CDR1 is MNHGY, CDR2 SAAAGT. The CDR3 protein is CATTPGNWGQETQYF. In DNA, the CDR3 is TGTGCCACGACCCCCGGGAATTGGGGCCAAGAGACCCAGTACTTC.

V usage is TRBV7-8 and J usage is TRBJ2-7, with TRBD2 matching over 14 bases. With V trimmed by 0 bases and J by 6 bases, 4 bases remained unmatched. This CDR3 is built from 16 residues. From germline, CDR1 is SGHVS and CDR2 FQNEAQ. The CDR3 coding sequence is TGTGCCAGCAGCTTAGCGACTAGCGGGGGGGCCCGCGAGCAGTACGTC. Its protein is CASSLATSGGAREQYV.

This chain uses TRBV19 with TRBJ1-5; a possible D gene is TRBD1 (5 bases). This CDR3 contains 14 residues. Germline V gene sequence: CDR1 LNHDA, CDR2 SQIVND (reference sequence). Trimming removed 3 bases at V and 3 bases at J, with 9 bases between. The CDR3 here is CASSMVRDNQPQHF. In DNA, the CDR3 is TGTGCCAGTAGTATGGTCAGGGACAATCAGCCCCAGCATTTT.

In its sample, this clonotype was seen many times. The chain recombines TRBV27 with TRBJ1-4; D not certain. Trimming shortened V by 2 bases and J by 0 bases, and 7 bases separated the two germline ends. The CDR3 consists of 15 residues. Germline loops: CDR1 MNHEY, CDR2 SMNVEV (reference sequence). The CDR3 region is CASSLKGATNEKLFF. CDR3 DNA sequence: TGTGCCAGCAGTTTAAAGGGCGCAACTAATGAAAAACTGTTTTTT.

The chain employs TRBV19 and TRBJ1-5, with D possibly being TRBD1 (6 bases). The CDR3 runs 16 residues. V was trimmed by 3 bases and J by 3 bases, leaving 15 bases between them. Germline CDR1 and CDR2: LNHDA and SQIVND (reference sequence). The CDR3 protein is CASSMGGRVFNQPQHF. DNA of the CDR3: TGTGCCAGTAGTATGGGGGGCAGGGTATTCAATCAGCCCCAGCATTTT.